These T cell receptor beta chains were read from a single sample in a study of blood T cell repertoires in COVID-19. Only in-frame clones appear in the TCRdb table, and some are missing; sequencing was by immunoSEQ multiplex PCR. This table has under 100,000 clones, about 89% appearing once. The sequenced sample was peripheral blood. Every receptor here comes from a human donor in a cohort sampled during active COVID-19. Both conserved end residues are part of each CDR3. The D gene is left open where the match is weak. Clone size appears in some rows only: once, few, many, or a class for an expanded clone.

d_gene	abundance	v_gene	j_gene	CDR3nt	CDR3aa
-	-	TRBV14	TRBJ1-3	TGTGCCAGCAGCCAAGGGGGAGGAAGCTCTGGAAACACCATATATTTT	CASSQGGGSSGNTIYF
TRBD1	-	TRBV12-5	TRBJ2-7	TGTGCTAGTGGTTTGGCTCCCGACAGGGCCGCGTGCGAGCAGTACTTC	CASGLAPDRAACEQYF
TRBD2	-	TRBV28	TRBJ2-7	TGTGCCAGCAGCTCCCGACTAGCGGGAGTCGCGTACGAGCAGTACTTC	CASSSRLAGVAYEQYF
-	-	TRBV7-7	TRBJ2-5	TGTGCTAGCAGCTTAGGAGGGCAGGTGTCCCAAGAGACCCAGTACTTC	CASSLGGQVSQETQYF
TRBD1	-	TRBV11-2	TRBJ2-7	TGTGCCAGCAGCCCGGGACAGGGGTCCTACGAGCAGTACTTC	CASSPGQGSYEQYF
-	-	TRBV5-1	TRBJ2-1	TGCGCCAGCAGCTTGGTCGCAGGGTCAAATGAGCAGTTCTTC	CASSLVAGSNEQFF
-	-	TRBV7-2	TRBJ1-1	TGTGCCAGCAGCTTTGGGTGGGGGCAGGGCACTGAAGCTTTCTTT	CASSFGWGQGTEAFF
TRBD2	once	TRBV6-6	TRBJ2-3	TGTGCCAGCAGTCCGGGACTAGCGGGCTTAGATACGCAGTATTTT	CASSPGLAGLDTQYF
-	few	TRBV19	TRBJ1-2	TGTGCCAGTAGCCCTCAGGGATTTTATGGCTACACCTTC	CASSPQGFYGYTF
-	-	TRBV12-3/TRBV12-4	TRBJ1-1	TGTGCCAGCAGTTTACCCCCAGCGGCTGAAGCTTTCTTT	CASSLPPAAEAFF
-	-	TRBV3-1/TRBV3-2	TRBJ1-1	TGTGCCAGCACCCAGGACGGGGGGTTCGTCGCTGAAGCTTTCTTT	CASTQDGGFVAEAFF
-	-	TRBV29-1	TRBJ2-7	TGCAGCGTTGAGGGCAGGGATAACGAGCAGTACTTC	CSVEGRDNEQYF
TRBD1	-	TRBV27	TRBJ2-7	TGTGCCAGCAGAGATGACGCCGACAGGGGCCACGAGCAGTACTTC	CASRDDADRGHEQYF
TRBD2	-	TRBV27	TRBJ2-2	TGTGCCAGCAGTCTATTACTAGCGGGAGACGTTGTTACCGGGGAGCTGTTTTTT	CASSLLLAGDVVTGELFF
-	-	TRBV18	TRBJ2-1	TGTGCCAGCTCACCAAATGCGCTCAGCGCCCGCTCCTACAATGAGCAGTTCTTC	CASSPNALSARSYNEQFF
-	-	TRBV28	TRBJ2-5	TGTGCCAGCAGGGGAGGAGGTGGTACAACAGAGACCCAGTACTTC	CASRGGGGTTETQYF
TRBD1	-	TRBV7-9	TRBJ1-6	TGTGCCAGCAGCTACGAGGGGGCGCCGAATTCACCCCTCCACTTT	CASSYEGAPNSPLHF
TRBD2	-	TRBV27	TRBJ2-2	TGTGCCAGCAGTTCACCCCCCTGGACTAGCGGGCTACGAACGACCGGGGAGCTGTTTTTT	CASSSPPWTSGLRTTGELFF
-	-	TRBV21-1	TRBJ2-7	TGTGCCAGCAACCCTTCACAGGGGGGACACGAGCAGTACTTC	CASNPSQGGHEQYF
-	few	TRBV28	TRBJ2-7	TGTGCCAGCAGTCTTAGCTCCTACGAGCAGTACTTC	CASSLSSYEQYF
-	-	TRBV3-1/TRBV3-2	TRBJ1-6	TGTGCCAGCAGCCAAACAGGGAATGCCTATAATTCACCCCTCCACTTT	CASSQTGNAYNSPLHF
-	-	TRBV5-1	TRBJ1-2	TGCGCCAGCAGCCGGGCGGGGGCCCCCCCACAACTCTATGGCTACACCTTC	CASSRAGAPPQLYGYTF
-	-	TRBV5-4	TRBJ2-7	TGTGCCAGCAGCTCCGGACTGGCTTACGAGCAGTACTTC	CASSSGLAYEQYF
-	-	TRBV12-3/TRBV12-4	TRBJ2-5	TGTGCCAGCAGTTTAGCTAGCTGGGAGACCCAGTACTTC	CASSLASWETQYF
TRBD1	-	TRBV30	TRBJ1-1	TGTGCCTGGAGTCCCGCGACAGGGTATTACACTGAAGCTTTCTTT	CAWSPATGYYTEAFF
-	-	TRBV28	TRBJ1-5	TGTGCCAGCACCGGTCCCTCGTCCACTCAGCCCCAGCATTTT	CASTGPSSTQPQHF
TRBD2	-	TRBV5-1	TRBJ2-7	TGCGCCAGCATGACTAGCGGGGGCTGGGACGAGCAGTACTTC	CASMTSGGWDEQYF
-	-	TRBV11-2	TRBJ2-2	TGTGCCAGCAGTCCCCAACTAGACGCGGGGACCGGGGAGCTGTTTTTT	CASSPQLDAGTGELFF
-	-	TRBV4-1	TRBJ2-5	TGCGCCAGCAGCCAAGGCCGAGAACGGGAGACCCAGTACTTC	CASSQGRERETQYF
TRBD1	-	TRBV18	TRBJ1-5	TGTGCCAGCTCACCACTGGGACAGTATCAGCCCCAGCATTTT	CASSPLGQYQPQHF
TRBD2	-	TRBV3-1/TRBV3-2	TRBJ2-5	TGTGCCAGCAGCCAGGGGCTAGCGGGAGGTGAAGAGACCCAGTACTTC	CASSQGLAGGEETQYF
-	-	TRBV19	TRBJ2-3	TGTGCCAGTAGTATAGGTGCAGGGCCAGATACGCAGTATTTT	CASSIGAGPDTQYF